These T cell receptor beta chains were read from a single sample in a study of T cells in Graves' hyperthyroidism and ophthalmopathy. Each CDR3 protein gets one entry after TCRdb re-called the multiplex PCR reads with MiXCR. The top ten hold 15% of the sample, which has roughly 660,000 distinct CDR3 sequences, roughly 17% seen once. Sequenced material: blood. The receptors shown here come from a man over 45 with Graves' hyperthyroidism. The CDR3 runs from the conserved cysteine through the conserved F or W. The order of the fields is CDR3 protein, CDR3 DNA, D gene, clone size, V gene, J gene. D genes are given only for firm matches. The size entry is marked missing in some rows and otherwise reads once, few, many or a size class.

CDR3: CASSQVIQTEQFF; DNA: TGTGCCAGCAGCCAAGTAATTCAAACAGAGCAGTTCTTC; D: .; size: many; V: TRBV14; J: TRBJ2-1
CDR3: CAITPLLTGPNTEAFF; DNA: TGTGCCATCACCCCTCTCTTGACAGGCCCGAACACTGAAGCTTTCTTT; D: .; size: once; V: TRBV10-3; J: TRBJ1-1
CDR3: CSAMTGTYNEQFF; DNA: TGCAGCGCTATGACAGGGACCTACAATGAGCAGTTCTTC; D: TRBD1; size: few; V: TRBV29-1; J: TRBJ2-1
CDR3: CAWSRAARYQPQHF; DNA: TGTGCCTGGAGTCGGGCAGCTCGCTATCAGCCCCAGCATTTT; D: .; size: .; V: TRBV30; J: TRBJ1-5
CDR3: CASLHFRATEAFF; DNA: TGTGCCAGCCTCCATTTCAGGGCCACTGAAGCTTTCTTT; D: .; size: many; V: TRBV11-2; J: TRBJ1-1
CDR3: CASRAYLHSYNEQFF; DNA: TGTGCCAGCAGAGCTTACTTACACTCCTACAATGAGCAGTTCTTC; D: .; size: .; V: TRBV11-1; J: TRBJ2-1
CDR3: CASKKRERNEQFF; DNA: TGTGCCAGCAAGAAGCGGGAGCGGAATGAGCAGTTCTTC; D: TRBD2; size: many; V: TRBV6-2/TRBV6-3; J: TRBJ2-1
CDR3: CASSLSSGRAVAYNEQFF; DNA: TGTGCCAGCAGTTTATCCAGCGGGAGGGCCGTGGCCTACAATGAGCAGTTCTTC; D: TRBD2; size: many; V: TRBV28; J: TRBJ2-1
CDR3: CASSPLPTYEQYF; DNA: TGTGCCAGCAGTCCCCTCCCGACCTACGAGCAGTACTTC; D: .; size: many; V: TRBV27; J: TRBJ2-7
CDR3: CASRGYNEQFF; DNA: TGTGCCAGCAGGGGCTACAATGAGCAGTTCTTC; D: .; size: many; V: TRBV12-3/TRBV12-4; J: TRBJ2-1
CDR3: CASSTLTGGNSPLHF; DNA: TGTGCCAGCAGCACATTGACAGGGGGTAATTCACCCCTCCACTTT; D: TRBD1; size: few; V: TRBV9; J: TRBJ1-6
CDR3: CASSLYVSGGSPQHF; DNA: TGTGCCAGCAGTTTATACGTGTCTGGAGGCTCGCCCCAGCATTTT; D: .; size: few; V: TRBV28; J: TRBJ1-5
CDR3: CASSLDGMGNEQFF; DNA: TGTGCCAGCAGCTTAGATGGAATGGGCAATGAGCAGTTCTTC; D: .; size: .; V: TRBV11-3; J: TRBJ2-1
CDR3: CASSLLSGGGPVNEQYF; DNA: TGTGCCAGCAGCTTACTTTCCGGGGGAGGGCCGGTAAACGAGCAGTACTTC; D: TRBD2; size: few; V: TRBV7-8; J: TRBJ2-7
CDR3: CAWRKLASTDTQYF; DNA: TGTGCCTGGAGGAAACTAGCTAGCACAGATACGCAGTATTTT; D: .; size: many; V: TRBV30; J: TRBJ2-3
CDR3: CASSRTGGIGELFF; DNA: TGCGCCAGCAGCCGGACAGGGGGCATCGGGGAGCTGTTTTTT; D: TRBD1; size: many; V: TRBV5-1; J: TRBJ2-2
CDR3: CASSSIAGGPLEQYF; DNA: TGTGCCAGCAGTTCAATAGCGGGAGGGCCCCTCGAGCAGTACTTC; D: TRBD2; size: many; V: TRBV28; J: TRBJ2-7
CDR3: CASSLRGLDYNEQFF; DNA: TGTGCCAGCTCGCTCAGGGGGCTAGACTACAATGAGCAGTTCTTC; D: TRBD1; size: many; V: TRBV18; J: TRBJ2-1
CDR3: CASRQTVFSGNTVYF; DNA: TGTGCCAGCAGACAGACTGTCTTCTCTGGAAACACCGTATATTTT; D: .; size: .; V: TRBV6-1; J: TRBJ1-3
CDR3: CASSPRQGGNQPQHF; DNA: TGTGCCAGCAGTCCCCGACAGGGCGGCAATCAGCCCCAGCATTTT; D: TRBD1; size: few; V: TRBV12-3/TRBV12-4; J: TRBJ1-5
CDR3: CASSLAGSGVKNIQYF; DNA: TGTGCCAGCAGCTTAGCAGGTTCAGGGGTCAAAAACATTCAGTACTTC; D: .; size: few; V: TRBV7-2; J: TRBJ2-4
CDR3: CSANPDRGQETQYF; DNA: TGCAGTGCTAATCCAGACAGGGGGCAAGAGACCCAGTACTTC; D: TRBD1; size: .; V: TRBV20-1; J: TRBJ2-5
CDR3: CASSPGDRFRGGTGELFF; DNA: TGTGCCAGCAGTCCGGGGGACAGGTTTCGGGGAGGAACCGGGGAGCTGTTTTTT; D: TRBD1; size: many; V: TRBV28; J: TRBJ2-2
CDR3: CGSLGLAGELFF; DNA: TGCGGCTCTTTAGGCCTCGCCGGGGAGCTGTTTTTT; D: .; size: few; V: TRBV20-1; J: TRBJ2-2
CDR3: CASRSTGDSPLHF; DNA: TGTGCCAGCAGGTCGACAGGGGACTCACCCCTCCACTTT; D: TRBD1; size: .; V: TRBV7-6; J: TRBJ1-6
CDR3: CASSRDSESGEQYF; DNA: TGTGCCAGCAGCCGGGACAGTGAATCCGGCGAGCAGTACTTC; D: TRBD1; size: many; V: TRBV6-1; J: TRBJ2-7
CDR3: CASSLVLAGDTQYF; DNA: TGTGCCAGCAGCTTGGTCCTAGCGGGAGATACGCAGTATTTT; D: TRBD2; size: .; V: TRBV5-4; J: TRBJ2-3
CDR3: CASSTGTSGGADTQYF; DNA: TGTGCCAGCAGCACCGGGACTAGCGGGGGGGCGGATACGCAGTATTTT; D: TRBD2; size: many; V: TRBV7-2; J: TRBJ2-3
CDR3: CASSGGAYTEAFF; DNA: TGTGCCAGCAGTGGAGGGGCCTACACTGAAGCTTTCTTT; D: .; size: many; V: TRBV6-1; J: TRBJ1-1
CDR3: CSARDWAGGPSEQYF; DNA: TGCAGTGCTAGAGATTGGGCGGGAGGGCCCTCCGAGCAGTACTTC; D: TRBD2; size: .; V: TRBV20-1; J: TRBJ2-7
CDR3: CASKLVATVTEAFF; DNA: TGTGCCAGCAAACTTGTGGCGACAGTCACTGAAGCTTTCTTT; D: .; size: few; V: TRBV28; J: TRBJ1-1
CDR3: CASSGTSGMDEQYF; DNA: TGCGCCAGCAGTGGGACTAGCGGGATGGACGAGCAGTACTTC; D: TRBD2; size: many; V: TRBV10-1; J: TRBJ2-7
CDR3: CASSYSSGAAGTGELFF; DNA: TGTGCCAGCAGTTACTCGAGCGGGGCAGCGGGCACCGGGGAGCTGTTTTTT; D: TRBD2; size: many; V: TRBV6-5; J: TRBJ2-2
CDR3: CASSMSPYYEQYF; DNA: TGTGCCAGTAGTATGAGCCCGTACTACGAGCAGTACTTC; D: .; size: few; V: TRBV19; J: TRBJ2-7
CDR3: CASSFDRPSVETQYF; DNA: TGTGCCAGCAGCTTCGACAGACCCTCGGTGGAGACCCAGTACTTC; D: .; size: many; V: TRBV7-2; J: TRBJ2-5
CDR3: CSAPPRGNQPQHF; DNA: TGCAGTGCCCCACCGCGGGGCAATCAGCCCCAGCATTTT; D: .; size: .; V: TRBV20-1; J: TRBJ1-5
CDR3: CAISSDRDNEQFF; DNA: TGTGCCATCTCCTCGGACAGGGACAATGAGCAGTTCTTC; D: TRBD1; size: many; V: TRBV10-3; J: TRBJ2-1
CDR3: CAWGTDSVSDTQYF; DNA: TGTGCCTGGGGAACCGACTCGGTTTCGGATACGCAGTATTTT; D: .; size: few; V: TRBV30; J: TRBJ2-3
CDR3: CASSLGPPGGTETQYF; DNA: TGTGCCAGCAGCCTAGGGCCACCGGGAGGGACCGAGACCCAGTACTTC; D: TRBD2; size: few; V: TRBV7-3; J: TRBJ2-5
CDR3: CASSEAPGAQNEAFF; DNA: TGTGCCAGCAGTGAAGCGCCTGGGGCCCAGAATGAAGCTTTCTTT; D: .; size: many; V: TRBV6-1; J: TRBJ1-1
CDR3: CASKAQGAVGELFF; DNA: TGCGCCAGCAAGGCCCAGGGGGCGGTCGGGGAGCTGTTTTTT; D: TRBD1; size: few; V: TRBV10-2; J: TRBJ2-2
CDR3: CSARFPGQGLNEQFF; DNA: TGCAGTGCTAGATTCCCGGGACAGGGACTCAATGAGCAGTTCTTC; D: TRBD1; size: few; V: TRBV20-1; J: TRBJ2-1